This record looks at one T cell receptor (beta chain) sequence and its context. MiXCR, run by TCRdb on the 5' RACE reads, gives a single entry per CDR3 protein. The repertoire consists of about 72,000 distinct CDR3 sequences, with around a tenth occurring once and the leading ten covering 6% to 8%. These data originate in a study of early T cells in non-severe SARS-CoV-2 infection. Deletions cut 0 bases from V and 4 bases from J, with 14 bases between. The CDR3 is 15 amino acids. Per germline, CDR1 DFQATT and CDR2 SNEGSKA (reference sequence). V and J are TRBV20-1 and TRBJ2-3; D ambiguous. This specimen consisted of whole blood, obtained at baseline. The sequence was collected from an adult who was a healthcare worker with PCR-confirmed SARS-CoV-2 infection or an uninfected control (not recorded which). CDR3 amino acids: CSAREVKGNSDTQYF. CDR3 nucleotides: TGCAGTGCTAGAGAGGTGAAGGGCAATTCAGATACGCAGTATTTT.